One sample yielded the 23 T cell receptor beta chains listed below, sequenced in a study of cytomegalovirus exposure and HLA in healthy donors. 13 Jbeta primers and 60 Vbeta primers were used for the PCR. Method: immunoSEQ multiplex PCR; TCRdb's copy keeps in-frame clones and lacks some. The table has around 100,000 clones, roughly 70% seen once. Sequencing was carried out using PBMCs. All receptors derive from a woman aged 50 to 60 in good health and CMV-seronegative.

The chain uses TRBV7-9 and TRBJ2-1; D ambiguous. CDR3 size: 12 residues. V lost 1 base and J lost 6, with 4 bases in between. Per the germline V gene, CDR1 is SEHNR and CDR2 is FQNEAQ (reference sequence). The CDR3 loop is CASSLVVNEQFF. The CDR3 DNA reads TGTGCCAGCAGCTTAGTCGTCAATGAGCAGTTCTTC.

The chain uses TRBV28 and TRBJ2-2; 9 bases fit TRBD2. This CDR3 is built from 14 residues. V trimming: 5 bases; J trimming: 13 bases; junction bases outside the gene matches: 11. Germline V gene lookup returns CDR1 MDHEN and CDR2 SYDVKM. CDR3 bases: TGTGCCAGCAGTAACCCGGGACTAGCAATTACGCTGTTTTTT. Translated, it gives CASSNPGLAITLFF.

The chain couples TRBV11-2 to TRBJ2-6; D uncertain. The CDR3 has 14 amino acids. Trimming took off 1 base at V and 3 bases at J, with 4 bases between the two ends. In germline, CDR1 is SGHAT, CDR2 FQNNGV. The chain's CDR3 is CASSLGDGANVLTF. In nucleotides, the CDR3 is TGTGCCAGCAGCTTAGGAGATGGGGCCAACGTCCTGACTTTC.

The CDR3 coding sequence is TGTGCCAGCAGCATAGTAGCGGGGGACAATGAGCAGTTCTTC. This translates into CASSIVAGDNEQFF. The chain couples TRBV7-2 to TRBJ2-1; TRBD2 agrees at 9 bases. V gave up 5 bases and J gave up 5 bases; unmatched junction bases: 4. Germline assignment: CDR1 SGHTA and CDR2 FQGNSA. This CDR3 spans 14 amino acids.

On this clone itself: One end of the junction is discordant with germline, which a read error may explain. The rearrangement links TRBV7-9 to TRBJ2-1; D not certain. This CDR3 is 12 amino acids long. Germline V gene data show CDR1 as SEHNR and CDR2 as FQNEAQ (reference sequence). In DNA form, the CDR3 reads TGTTCCAGCGCCTCGATAGACAATGAGCAGTTCTTC. It is translated as CSSASIDNEQFF.

The chain joins TRBV5-4 to TRBJ2-1, with 10 bases lining up with TRBD2. V dropped 5 bases and J dropped 8; count of bases not matched to a gene: 7. This CDR3 has 14 amino acids. Per the germline V gene, CDR1 is SGHNT and CDR2 is YYREEE (reference sequence). Written as DNA, the CDR3 is TGTGCCAGCAGACCTACTAGCGGGATAGATGAGCAGTTCTTC. Its protein product is CASRPTSGIDEQFF.

The CDR3 bases are TGTGCCAGTAGTATTGGTACGGGGGGTCCCACAGATACGCAGTATTTT. It is translated as CASSIGTGGPTDTQYF. J is TRBJ2-3 and V is TRBV19; 7 bases are shared with TRBD2. Germline CDR1 LNHDA, CDR2 SQIVND (reference sequence). CDR3 length: 16 amino acids. The trim removed 3 bases at V and 2 bases at J, leaving 8 bases unmatched.

This clone was counted a few times. The rearrangement uses TRBV7-6 and TRBJ2-5, with TRBD2 identical over 9 bases. In germline, CDR1 is SGHVS, CDR2 FNYEAQ. With 10 bases clipped from V and 2 bases from J, the junction kept 5 bases outside the gene matches. CDR3 size: 13 residues. The CDR3 reads CATSGVEQETQYF. CDR3 coding DNA: TGTGCCACTAGCGGGGTTGAGCAAGAGACCCAGTACTTC.

The V call is TRBV13, the J call TRBJ1-3; D call uncertain. Germline V gene lookup returns CDR1 PRHDT and CDR2 FYEKMQ (reference sequence). V was pared by 0 bases and J by 4 bases, with 10 bases between. This CDR3 spans 15 amino acids. In DNA, the CDR3 is TGTGCCAGCAGCTTAGGCCTAACTGCGGGAAACACCATATATTTT. Translation gives CASSLGLTAGNTIYF.

In its sample, this clone was seen a few times. V usage is TRBV7-2 and J usage is TRBJ2-7; 14 bases match TRBD2. The CDR3 has 16 amino acids. In germline, CDR1 is SGHTA, CDR2 FQGNSA. The V gene end was trimmed by 0 bases and the J gene end by 9 bases; junction bases not matched to a gene: 7. CDR3 sequence: CASSLAGLAGALGQYF. In DNA form, the CDR3 reads TGTGCCAGCAGCTTAGCGGGACTAGCGGGAGCCCTCGGGCAGTACTTC.

The chain couples TRBV7-3 to TRBJ1-2; 8 positions match TRBD1. The CDR3 has 13 residues. Germline CDR1 is SGHTA and CDR2 is FQGTGA. J lost 10 bases, V lost 1 base, and 5 bases had no gene match. The CDR3 loop reads CASSLMGTGLYTF. As DNA, the CDR3 is TGTGCCAGCAGCTTAATGGGGACAGGCCTCTACACCTTC.

The chain links TRBV5-6 to TRBJ2-2, with no clear D. Trimming left V 3 bases short and J 6 bases short, with 9 bases between. The CDR3 spans 13 residues. Germline-derived CDR1 and CDR2 are SGHDT and YYEEEE. This CDR3 is CASSSPLPGELFF. The CDR3 coding sequence is TGTGCCAGCAGCTCCCCCCTTCCCGGGGAGCTGTTTTTT.

The chain couples TRBV14 to TRBJ2-5; 9 bases align to TRBD1. The CDR3 contains 12 residues. Germline values: CDR1 SGHDN, CDR2 FVKESK. Germline trimming cut 5 bases from V and 7 bases from J; bases unmatched to any gene: 2. CDR3: CASSTDRGTQYF. The CDR3 bases are TGTGCCAGCAGCACGGACAGGGGGACCCAGTACTTC.

This sequence joins TRBV27 and TRBJ2-7; D may be TRBD2 (7 bases). Germline CDR1 MNHEY, CDR2 SMNVEV (reference sequence). Trimming stripped 1 base from V and 2 bases from J, with 15 bases between. The CDR3 covers 16 residues. The CDR3 nucleotides are TGTGCCAGCAGTTTATGGGGGGGCGGTTCGCCCTACGAGCAGTACTTC. Translating it yields CASSLWGGGSPYEQYF.

J is TRBJ2-7 and V is TRBV7-6, with D possibly being TRBD2 (9 bases). Between the trimmed V and J ends, which lost 0 bases and 4 bases, there was a span of 28 bases. The CDR3 length is 20 residues. Germline CDR1 and CDR2: SGHVS and FNYEAQ. The CDR3 loop is CASSLAGSQGAAGGPYEQYF. In nucleotides, the CDR3 is TGTGCCAGCAGCTTAGCGGGGTCGCAGGGGGCTGCGGGAGGGCCTTACGAGCAGTACTTC.

This clone was recorded a few times. The chain has TRBV25-1 and TRBJ2-1; perhaps TRBD1 as D (6 bases). V was pared by 5 bases and J by 3 bases, with 14 bases between. This CDR3 spans 15 amino acids. Per the germline V gene, CDR1 is MGHDK and CDR2 is SYGVNS. The CDR3 DNA reads TGTGCCAGCAGTACCCTAGGGGGTCTCTACAATGAGCAGTTCTTC. Protein sequence: CASSTLGGLYNEQFF.

The V gene is TRBV5-1, the J gene TRBJ1-1, with D possibly matching TRBD1 (6 bases). In germline, CDR1 is SGHRS, CDR2 YFSETQ. The V end lost 3 bases, the J end lost 0 bases, and 9 bases lay between the germline ends. CDR3 length: 14 residues. CDR3 sequence reads: CASSWDTMNTEAFF. CDR3 nucleotides: TGCGCCAGCAGCTGGGACACAATGAACACTGAAGCTTTCTTT.

V and J are TRBV7-9 and TRBJ2-2; TRBD1 might be the D (6 bases). CDR1 SEHNR and CDR2 FQNEAQ come from the germline V gene (reference sequence). V gave up 8 bases and J gave up 6 bases, with 10 bases separating them. The CDR3 length is 12 residues. As DNA, the CDR3 is TGTGCCAGCGGACAGTTCCCCGGGGAGCTGTTTTTT. This codes for CASGQFPGELFF.

The rearrangement links TRBV19 to TRBJ2-5; weak D call: TRBD1 (5 bases). The V gene lost 11 bases and the J gene lost 6 bases, with 19 bases spanning the gap. The CDR3 extends over 13 amino acids. CDR1 is LNHDA and CDR2 is SQIVND in the germline V gene (reference sequence). CDR3 DNA sequence: TGTGCCGTAGGGCGCGCAGGACAACAGACCCAGTACTTC. Its protein product is CAVGRAGQQTQYF.

Here the CDR3 reads CASSLGASGRRTQYF. CDR3 nucleotide sequence: TGTGCCAGCAGCTTGGGCGCTAGCGGGAGGCGGACCCAGTACTTC. This rearrangement joins TRBV7-2 to TRBJ2-5; 11 nucleotides match TRBD2. Germline V gives CDR1 SGHTA, CDR2 FQGNSA. There are 15 residues in the CDR3. Germline trimming cut 3 bases from V and 7 bases from J; bases unmatched to any gene: 7. Complete variable domain (other parts from reference TRBV7-2 and TRBJ2-5): GAGVSQSPSNKVTEKGKDVELRCDPISGHTALYWYRQSLGQGLEFLIYFQGNSAPDKSGLPSDRFSAERTGGSVSTLTIQRTQQEDSAVYLCASSLGASGRRTQYFGPGTRLLVL.

The chain couples TRBV9 to TRBJ2-5; TRBD2 aligns across 7 bases. The V segment lost 0 bases and the J segment 4 bases; nucleotides outside the gene matches: 6. The germline V gene has CDR1 SGDLS and CDR2 YYNGEE. The CDR3 contains 15 residues. CDR3 in DNA: TGTGCCAGCAGCGTAGGTACGGGGGGAGCAGAGACCCAGTACTTC. This sequence encodes CASSVGTGGAETQYF. Supplemented by reference TRBV9 and TRBJ2-5, the full variable domain reads DSGVTQTPKHLITATGQRVTLRCSPRSGDLSVYWYQQSLDQGLQFLIQYYNGEERAKGNILERFSAQQFPDLHSELNLSSLELGDSALYFCASSVGTGGAETQYFGPGTRLLVL.

This clone was detected a few times. The CDR3 region is CASRSSYEQYF. CDR3 bases: TGTGCCAGCAGGTCTTCCTACGAGCAGTACTTC. V gene TRBV6-5 combines with J gene TRBJ2-7, with D hard to call. The CDR3 covers 11 residues. Germline CDR1 reads MNHEY; CDR2 reads SVGAGI. V was pared by 6 bases and J by 1 base, with 4 bases between.

This clone was counted a few times. This chain connects TRBV2 to TRBJ2-1, with 10 nucleotides matching TRBD2. The J segment lost 12 bases and the V segment lost 1 base, leaving 0 bases of the junction unmatched. Per germline, CDR1 SNHLY and CDR2 FYNNEI. The CDR3 totals 12 residues. The CDR3 sequence: CASSEVAGGQFF. The DNA for the CDR3 is TGTGCCAGCAGTGAAGTAGCGGGAGGGCAGTTCTTC.